One TCR beta chain is described in this entry. Trimming removed 5 bases from V and 6 bases from J, with 13 bases in between. Germline V gene data show CDR1 as MNHEY and CDR2 as SVGAGI. CDR3 size: 13 residues. Per the original methods: Reference gene primer amplification gave estimated nucleated cell counts. Profiling relied on immunoSEQ multiplex PCR, and the TCRdb table lists in-frame clones only, not all of them. That table gives V, J and clone size, and the DNA gave D and trimming. The table records about 39,000 clones, around 85% of them present only once. These data are taken from a study of blood T cell repertoires in COVID-19. For the study at large: Samples of COVID-19 (acute and convalescent) were obtained from the United States, Italy and Spain. PBMCs, B-cell-depleted T cells, or T cells provided the cDNA or gDNA that made up the material.

Sequenced sample: peripheral blood. V is TRBV6-5 and J is TRBJ1-1, with a possible D match to TRBD1 (6 bases). The sequence came from a man aged 55 to 70 with acute or convalescent COVID-19. The CDR3 coding sequence is TGTGCCAGCAGTACCAGGGGCCGCCCTGAAGCTTTCTTT. This encodes CASSTRGRPEAFF.